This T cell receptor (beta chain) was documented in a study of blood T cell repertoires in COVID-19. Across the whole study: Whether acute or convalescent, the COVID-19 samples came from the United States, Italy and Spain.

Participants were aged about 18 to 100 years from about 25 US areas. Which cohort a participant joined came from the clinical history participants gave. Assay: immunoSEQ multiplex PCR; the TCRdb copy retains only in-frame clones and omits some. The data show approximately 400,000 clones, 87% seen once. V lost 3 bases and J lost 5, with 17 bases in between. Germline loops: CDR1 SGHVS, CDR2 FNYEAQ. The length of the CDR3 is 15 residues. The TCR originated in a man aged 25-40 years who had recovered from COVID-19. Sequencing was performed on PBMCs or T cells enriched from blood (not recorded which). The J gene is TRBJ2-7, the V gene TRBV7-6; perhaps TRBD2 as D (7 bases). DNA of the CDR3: TGTGCCAGCAGCTTTACACAGGGAGGGCAAAACGAGCAGTACTTC. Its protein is CASSFTQGGQNEQYF.